This record looks at one T cell receptor (beta chain) sequence and its context. A universal primer site arose from template switching, and cDNA bore unique molecular identifiers. MiXCR was run by TCRdb on the 5' RACE reads, yielding one entry per CDR3 protein. The table lists about 700,000 distinct CDR3 sequences, 8.5% to 9% of them singletons. The sample belongs to a study of identical twins. The CDR3 length is 15 residues. From germline, CDR1 is SGHDN and CDR2 FVKESK. The V end lost 0 bases, the J end lost 0 bases, and 9 bases lay between the germline ends. This same sample was also part of a study on yellow fever vaccine responses in identical twins.

Input material: PBMCs. The receptor was isolated from a woman under 30 in good health. V gene TRBV14 combines with J gene TRBJ2-7; no definite D call. CDR3 residues: CASSQDASSSYEQYF. The CDR3 DNA reads as TGTGCCAGCAGCCAAGACGCAAGCAGCTCCTACGAGCAGTACTTC.